The source of this T cell receptor (beta chain) is a study of cytomegalovirus exposure and HLA in healthy donors. Study overall: A preliminary data release comprised 80 million to 95 million unique TCRs obtained from HLA-typed donors.

Per the germline V gene, CDR1 is SGHVS and CDR2 is FQNEAQ. The CDR3 has 15 residues. Trimming removed 3 bases from V and 7 bases from J; junction bases left unmatched: 5. Use of 60 Vbeta and 13 Jbeta primers characterized the PCR. Data came from immunoSEQ multiplex PCR; TCRdb stores just in-frame clones and leaves some out. The sample has over 100,000 clones; roughly 83% are singletons. Sequencing used PBMCs. This chain links TRBV7-8 with TRBJ2-4; TRBD1 matches 11 bases. The clonotype was recovered from a man in his forties in good health and CMV-seronegative. Here the CDR3 reads CASSFGTGGGNIQYF. The CDR3 region has the DNA TGTGCCAGCAGCTTCGGGACAGGGGGAGGGAACATTCAGTACTTC.